This paragraph covers one TCR beta chain sequence. Its antigen is still unknown. The input lacks base qualities; no much larger clone sits a single base away. Sequencing was performed on an Illumina HiSeq 2500. Quantitative 5'-RACE with molecular barcodes was used to prepare TCR beta libraries. The original methods were these. Disease-linked TCR variants were identified with a new computational method built on a probabilistic model of VDJ rearrangement. TCRdb handled the public reads itself, with Q25 trimming in fastp and clone calling in MiXCR, and kept productive beta chains. Entries are consolidated by CDR3 protein sequence, retaining the most common genes and DNA. TCRdb, not the authors, supplied the V and J calls. The table for this sample lists approximately 540,000 distinct CDR3 sequences; about 13% of them were counted only once. In total, the top ten clones hold about 6.5% of the sample. The data belong to a study of CD8 T cells in ankylosing spondylitis (dated by TCRdb to the late 2010s). Study-level background: To find TCR variants linked to disease, the study profiled T cell receptor beta repertoires in ankylosing spondylitis patients and healthy donors. In total, the full study cohort was made up of approximately 99 healthy donors and approximately 24 ankylosing spondylitis patients. Peripheral blood was sampled, and synovial fluid was also collected from ankylosing spondylitis patients. Overall study outcomes, separate from this receptor: In peripheral blood, the disease-linked clones were found at relatively low frequencies and had a CD8+ phenotype. The disease-linked clones were reported as significantly enriched in matched synovial fluid samples from ankylosing spondylitis patients. Some of the motif variants had been reported before in the synovial fluid and blood of reactive arthritis patients, a finding that suggests common disease-initiation mechanisms. Blood from ankylosing spondylitis patients appeared to be characterized by a TCR beta motif composed of about eight highly homologous amino acid variants.

V drops 3 bases and J drops 1 base, leaving 13 bases in between. Including cysteine and phenylalanine, the CDR3 has 16 amino acids. Only the CDR3 DNA stays, 48 bases, in frame from base 1. According to the germline V gene, CDR1 reads SGHRS and CDR2 reads YFSETQ. The chain was built from TRBV5-1 and TRBJ2-2, with a tentative D gene TRBD2 over 5 matching bases. The source of this sequence is a male donor with ankylosing spondylitis. Sequenced sample: blood, either unsorted or a sorted T cell fraction (not recorded which). In nucleotide form, the sequence is TGCGCCAGCAGCTATGGATCTGAGGGGAACACCGGGGAGCTGTTTTTT. The resulting protein is CASSYGSEGNTGELFF.